This T cell receptor (beta chain) was retrieved from a study of preoperative IRX-2 immunotherapy in early breast cancer. CDR3 length: 15 amino acids. V shed 0 bases, J shed 2 bases, and the junction held 1 base outside the gene matches. CDR1 MNHGY and CDR2 SAAAGT come from the germline V gene. Treatment specified: preoperative locoregional IRX-2 cytokine immunotherapy. Repertoires were generated with immunoSEQ multiplex PCR, while TCRdb's copy carries only in-frame clones and drops some. The sample holds about 3,600 clones, around 80% seen once. The genes are TRBV6-8 and TRBJ1-2; 9 nucleotides align to TRBD1. The TCR originated in a human donor with breast cancer. The starting material was tumor tissue, obtained before IRX-2 immunotherapy. The DNA for the CDR3 is TGTGCCAGCAGTTACTCACAGGGGGCCAACTATGGCTACACCTTC. Protein sequence: CASSYSQGANYGYTF.